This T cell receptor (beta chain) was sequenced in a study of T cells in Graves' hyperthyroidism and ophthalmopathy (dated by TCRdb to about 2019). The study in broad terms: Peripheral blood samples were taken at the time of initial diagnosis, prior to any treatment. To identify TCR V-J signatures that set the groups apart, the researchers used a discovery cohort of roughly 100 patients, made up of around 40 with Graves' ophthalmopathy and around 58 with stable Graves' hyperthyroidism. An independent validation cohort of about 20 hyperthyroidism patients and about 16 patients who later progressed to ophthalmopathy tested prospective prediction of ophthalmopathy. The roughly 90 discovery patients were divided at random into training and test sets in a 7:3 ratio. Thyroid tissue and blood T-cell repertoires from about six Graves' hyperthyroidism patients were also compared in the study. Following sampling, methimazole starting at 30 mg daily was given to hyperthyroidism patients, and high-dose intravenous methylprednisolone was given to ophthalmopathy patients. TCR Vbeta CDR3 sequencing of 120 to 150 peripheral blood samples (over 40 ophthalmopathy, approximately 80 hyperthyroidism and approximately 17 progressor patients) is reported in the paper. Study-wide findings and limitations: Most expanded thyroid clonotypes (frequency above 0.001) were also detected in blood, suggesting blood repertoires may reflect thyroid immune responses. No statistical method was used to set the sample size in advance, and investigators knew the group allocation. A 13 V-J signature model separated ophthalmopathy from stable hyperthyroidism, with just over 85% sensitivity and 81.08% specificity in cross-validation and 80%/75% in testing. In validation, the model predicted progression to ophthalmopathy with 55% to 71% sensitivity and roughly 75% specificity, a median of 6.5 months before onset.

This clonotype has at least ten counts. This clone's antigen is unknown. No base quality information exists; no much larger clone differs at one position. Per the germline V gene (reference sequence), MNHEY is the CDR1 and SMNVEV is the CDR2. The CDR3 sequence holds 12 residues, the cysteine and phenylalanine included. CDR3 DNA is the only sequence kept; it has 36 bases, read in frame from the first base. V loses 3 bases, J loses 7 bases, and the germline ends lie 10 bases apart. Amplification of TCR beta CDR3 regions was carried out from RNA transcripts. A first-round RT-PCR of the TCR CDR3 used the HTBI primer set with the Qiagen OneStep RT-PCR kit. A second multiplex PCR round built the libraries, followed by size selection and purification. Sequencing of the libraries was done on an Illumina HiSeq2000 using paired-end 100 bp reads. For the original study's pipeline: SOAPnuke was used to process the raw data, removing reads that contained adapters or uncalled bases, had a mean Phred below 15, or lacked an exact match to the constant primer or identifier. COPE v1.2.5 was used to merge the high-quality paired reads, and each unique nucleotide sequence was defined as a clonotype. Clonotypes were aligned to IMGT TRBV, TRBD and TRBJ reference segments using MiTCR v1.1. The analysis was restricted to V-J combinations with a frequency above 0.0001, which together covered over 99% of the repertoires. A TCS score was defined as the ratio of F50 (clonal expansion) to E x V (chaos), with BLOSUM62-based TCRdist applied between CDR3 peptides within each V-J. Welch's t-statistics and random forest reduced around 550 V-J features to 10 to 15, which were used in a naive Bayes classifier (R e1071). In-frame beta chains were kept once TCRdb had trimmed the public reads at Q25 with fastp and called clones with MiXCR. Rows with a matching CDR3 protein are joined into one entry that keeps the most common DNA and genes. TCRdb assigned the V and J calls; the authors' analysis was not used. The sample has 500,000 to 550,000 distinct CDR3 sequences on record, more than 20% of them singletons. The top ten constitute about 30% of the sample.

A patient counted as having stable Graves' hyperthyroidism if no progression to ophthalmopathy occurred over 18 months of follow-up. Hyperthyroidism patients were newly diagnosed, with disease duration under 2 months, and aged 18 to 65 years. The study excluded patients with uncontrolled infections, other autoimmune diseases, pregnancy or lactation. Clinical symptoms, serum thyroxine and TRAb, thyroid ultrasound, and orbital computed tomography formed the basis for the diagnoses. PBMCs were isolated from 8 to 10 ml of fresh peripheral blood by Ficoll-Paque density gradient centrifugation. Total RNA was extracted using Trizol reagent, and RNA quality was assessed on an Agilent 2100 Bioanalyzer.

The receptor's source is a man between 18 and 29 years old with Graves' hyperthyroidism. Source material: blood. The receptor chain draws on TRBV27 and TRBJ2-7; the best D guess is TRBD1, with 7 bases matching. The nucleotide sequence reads TGTGCCAGCAGTTTTCAGGGGGGTGAGCAGTACTTC. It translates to CASSFQGGEQYF.